The 15 T cell receptor beta chains listed next were all sequenced from one sample in a study of long-term antiretroviral therapy in people with HIV. The immunoSEQ assay was v3.0, run at survey level. Measured with immunoSEQ multiplex PCR; TCRdb has only the in-frame clones, and not every one. Here the sample spans 15,000 to 20,000 clones, around 74% being singletons. Sequenced here: unsorted PBMCs, sampled about 2.5 years before starting antiretroviral therapy. All receptors come from a woman between 50 and 59 years old with HIV.

This sequence joins TRBV11-2 and TRBJ2-3; TRBD2 matches at 8 bases. Germline values: CDR1 SGHAT, CDR2 FQNNGV. With 3 bases clipped from V and 0 bases from J, the junction kept 5 bases outside the gene matches. The CDR3 runs 16 residues. The CDR3 sequence is CASSLASGSSTDTQYF. The CDR3 bases are TGTGCCAGCAGCTTGGCTAGCGGGTCTAGCACAGATACGCAGTATTTT.

This chain joins TRBV6-5 and TRBJ2-2; TRBD1 agrees at 9 bases. Per germline, CDR1 MNHEY and CDR2 SVGAGI. V shed 6 bases, J shed 5 bases, and the junction held 4 bases outside the gene matches. CDR3 size: 14 residues. Written as DNA, the CDR3 is TGTGCCAGCAGCCTACAGGGGGCAACCGGGGAGCTGTTTTTT. It codes for CASSLQGATGELFF.

V and J are TRBV5-1 and TRBJ1-2, with D unresolved. CDR1 is SGHRS and CDR2 is YFSETQ in the germline V gene. The CDR3 runs 13 residues. V was pared by 0 bases and J by 4 bases, with 7 bases between. CDR3 sequence: CASSLDVSYGYTF. CDR3 coding DNA: TGCGCCAGCAGCTTGGATGTGAGCTATGGCTACACCTTC.

The V and J genes are TRBV19 and TRBJ1-5; D perhaps matches TRBD1 (6 bases). The CDR3 is made up of 14 amino acids. The germline V gene encodes CDR1 LNHDA and CDR2 SQIVND (reference sequence). Trimming stripped 6 bases from V and 4 bases from J, with 13 bases between. The CDR3 DNA follows: TGTGCCAGTAGAGGTCAGGGGCGGAATCAGCCCCAGCATTTT. Its protein product is CASRGQGRNQPQHF.

The chain is built from TRBV15 and TRBJ1-2; no clear D. CDR1 is LNHNV, CDR2 YYDKDF, per germline (reference sequence). Trimming stripped 0 bases from V and 2 bases from J, with 7 bases between. The CDR3 spans 14 residues. CDR3 DNA: TGTGCCACCAGCAGAGAGTACCGGAACTATGGCTACACCTTC. Protein sequence: CATSREYRNYGYTF.

The chain recombines TRBV2 with TRBJ1-4; D not certain. The CDR3 is 15 amino acids. From germline, CDR1 is SNHLY and CDR2 FYNNEI. V gave up 2 bases and J gave up 2 bases, with 9 bases separating them. In nucleotides, the CDR3 is TGTGCCAGCAGTGAAATCGCCGGGACTAATGAAAAACTGTTTTTT. Residues: CASSEIAGTNEKLFF.

This clone has a handful of counts. V is TRBV9 and J is TRBJ2-3; TRBD2 aligns across 11 bases. The trim removed 0 bases at V and 4 bases at J, leaving 4 bases unmatched. From germline, CDR1 is SGDLS and CDR2 YYNGEE. The CDR3 runs to 16 residues. In DNA, the CDR3 is TGTGCCAGCAGCGTAGTTAGCGGGGGGGCTTCAGATACGCAGTATTTT. Its translation: CASSVVSGGASDTQYF.

By sample share, this clone is medium-sized. The chain couples TRBV27 to TRBJ1-3, with 8 bases that match TRBD1. The V segment lost 9 bases and the J segment 0 bases; nucleotides outside the gene matches: 4. CDR3 length equals 14 residues. Germline V lookup: CDR1 MNHEY, CDR2 SMNVEV (reference sequence). CDR3 residues: CASRTGPSGNTIYF. The CDR3 DNA reads as TGTGCCAGTCGGACAGGGCCCTCTGGAAACACCATATATTTT.

The chain recombines TRBV7-3 with TRBJ2-1; 10 nucleotides match TRBD2. After removal of 2 bases from V and 6 bases from J, the junction contained 4 bases not matched to a gene. Germline values: CDR1 SGHTA, CDR2 FQGTGA. This CDR3 comprises 15 residues. Here the CDR3 DNA reads TGTGCCAGCAGCTTAGGGCTAGCGGGGGTCAATGAGCAGTTCTTC. Its translation is CASSLGLAGVNEQFF.

V and J are TRBV30 and TRBJ2-3, with D hard to call. V gave up 0 bases and J gave up 5 bases, with 6 bases separating them. This CDR3 comprises 12 residues. Germline V gene sequence: CDR1 GTSNPN, CDR2 SVGIG (reference sequence). CDR3 sequence (DNA): TGTGCCTGGAGTGTACTGGGAGATACGCAGTATTTT. It yields the protein CAWSVLGDTQYF.

This clone has just a few counts. V gene TRBV30 combines with J gene TRBJ1-5, with D unresolved. This CDR3 is built from 16 residues. The ends were cut back, 0 bases at V and 0 bases at J, with 12 bases in the middle. Per the germline V gene, CDR1 is GTSNPN and CDR2 is SVGIG (reference sequence). CDR3 in DNA: TGTGCCTGGAGTGTACACAGCTCGTATAGCAATCAGCCCCAGCATTTT. It specifies CAWSVHSSYSNQPQHF.

This sequence joins TRBV25-1 and TRBJ2-3, with TRBD1 identical over 8 bases. With 6 bases clipped from V and 3 bases from J, the junction kept 8 bases outside the gene matches. The germline V gene has CDR1 MGHDK and CDR2 SYGVNS. The CDR3 contains 15 residues. The CDR3 region has the DNA TGTGCCAGCAGCCCCGCAACAGGGGGAACAGATACGCAGTATTTT. Protein sequence: CASSPATGGTDTQYF.

V gene TRBV28 combines with J gene TRBJ1-5; D is unresolved. V was pared by 3 bases and J by 1 base, with 13 bases between. Germline assignment: CDR1 MDHEN and CDR2 SYDVKM. The CDR3 is 16 amino acids. The CDR3 loop reads CASSFRADLSNQPQHF. The CDR3 DNA reads as TGTGCCAGCAGTTTCCGGGCAGACCTGAGCAATCAGCCCCAGCATTTT.

A single count supports this clone. V gene TRBV30 combines with J gene TRBJ1-1; D gene ambiguous. The ends were cut back, 0 bases at V and 4 bases at J, with 9 bases in the middle. CDR1 GTSNPN and CDR2 SVGIG come from the germline V gene (reference sequence). This CDR3 spans 13 amino acids. The CDR3 DNA reads TGTGCCTGGAGTGTCTGGGGTGGCACTGAAGCTTTCTTT. This sequence encodes CAWSVWGGTEAFF.

The chain couples TRBV7-2 to TRBJ1-2, with 8 bases fitting TRBD1. With V trimmed by 5 bases and J by 8 bases, 7 bases remained unmatched. CDR3 length equals 13 residues. The germline gives CDR1 SGHTA, CDR2 FQGNSA. The CDR3 bases are TGTGCCAGCAGCCCAGGGGGCAGGGGAGGCTACACCTTC. Translated: CASSPGGRGGYTF.